This TCR beta chain emerged from a study of T cell repertoires in cytomegalovirus infection. Study-level findings and limits: HLA-C-restricted CMV clonotypes gave the most frequent clonotype in two of eight donors.

Germline CDR1 is DFQATT and CDR2 is SNEGSKA (reference sequence). Trimming removed 5 bases from V and 6 bases from J; junction bases left unmatched: 4. The CDR3 length is 13 residues. MiXCR, run by TCRdb on the reads, gives a single entry per CDR3 protein. Of hundreds of thousands of distinct CDR3 sequences listed, roughly 33% are singletons. On this clonotype itself: Antigen: not known.

The specimen comprised cultured PBMCs, sampled from culture after CMV antigen stimulation. The chain carries TRBV20-1 and TRBJ2-7, with TRBD2 identical over 13 bases. The TCR originated in a human donor in good health (CMV status not recorded). Some clones in this sample may be carry-over from other donors' samples. The CDR3 loop is CSAPGTSGAEQYF. The DNA for the CDR3 is TGCAGTGCTCCTGGGACTAGCGGGGCCGAGCAGTACTTC.